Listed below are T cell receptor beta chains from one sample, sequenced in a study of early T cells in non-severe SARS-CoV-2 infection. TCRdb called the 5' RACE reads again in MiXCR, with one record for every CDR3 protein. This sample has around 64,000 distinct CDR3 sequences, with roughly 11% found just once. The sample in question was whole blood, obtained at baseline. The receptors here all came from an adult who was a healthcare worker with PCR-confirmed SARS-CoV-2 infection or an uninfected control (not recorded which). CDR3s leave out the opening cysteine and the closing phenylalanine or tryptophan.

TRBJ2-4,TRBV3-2,ASTRGRGLAKNIQY
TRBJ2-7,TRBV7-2,ASSSSLAPLGEQY
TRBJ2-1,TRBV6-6,ASSFDSYNEQF
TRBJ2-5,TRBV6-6,ASSYSEAGTQY
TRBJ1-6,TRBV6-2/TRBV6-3,ASRTTGLNSPLH
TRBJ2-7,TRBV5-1,ASSSGTRSSYEQY
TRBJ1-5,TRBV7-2,ASSLAAIWDNQPQH
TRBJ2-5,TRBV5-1,ASSLGLAGETQY
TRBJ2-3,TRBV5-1,ASSPLDSTTDTQY
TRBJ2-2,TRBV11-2,ASSPPARTGELF
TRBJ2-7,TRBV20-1,SARVSGGSEQY
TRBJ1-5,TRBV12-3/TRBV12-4,ASLVGGFNQPQH
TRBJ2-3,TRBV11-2,ASSLSLADTQY
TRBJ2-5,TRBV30,AWSRETQY
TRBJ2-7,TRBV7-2,ASSSSSGGPYEQY
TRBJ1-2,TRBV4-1,ASSQGGQGNVYGYT
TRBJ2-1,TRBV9,ASSIRGGSYNEQF
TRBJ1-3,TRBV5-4,ASSPGGNSGNTIY
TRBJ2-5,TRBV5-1,ASSFQGPGETQY
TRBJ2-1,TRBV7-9,AIPTSASYNEQF
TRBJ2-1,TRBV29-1,SGSLDSNSYNEQF
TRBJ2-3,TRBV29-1,SVGRGGRTDTQY
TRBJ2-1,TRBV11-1,ASSFSGGHSYNEQF
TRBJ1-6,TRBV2,ASSESLSNSPLH
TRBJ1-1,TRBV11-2,ASSPFLGGTEAF
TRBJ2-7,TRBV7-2,ASSKLAGGGYEQY
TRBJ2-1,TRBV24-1,ATSEPLVQGNEQF
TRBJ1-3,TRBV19,ASSIGTHSGNTIY
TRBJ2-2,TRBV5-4,ASKRGGNTGELF
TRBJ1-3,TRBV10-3,AISETQGASGNTIY
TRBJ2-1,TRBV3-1,ASTAGGRDEQF
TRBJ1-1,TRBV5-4,ASSGGVNTEAF
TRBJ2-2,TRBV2,ASSGAGNTNTGELF
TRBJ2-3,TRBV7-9,ASSYISLPGPIPDTQY
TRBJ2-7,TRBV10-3,AISATGEQY
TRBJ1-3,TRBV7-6,ASSLQRPSGNTIY
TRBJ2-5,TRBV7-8,ASSLRQDPETQY
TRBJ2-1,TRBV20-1,SAPQAGRYDEQF
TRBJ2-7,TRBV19,ASSRESSYEQY
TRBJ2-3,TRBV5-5,ASSSRTDTQY
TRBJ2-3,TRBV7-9,ASSLPTSWDTQY
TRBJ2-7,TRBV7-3,ASSLFRGPTYEQY
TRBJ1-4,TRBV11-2,ASTKDRINEKLF
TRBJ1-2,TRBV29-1,SVEAGLGYGYT
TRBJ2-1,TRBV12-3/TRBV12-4,ASSPRTSGVSSYNEQF
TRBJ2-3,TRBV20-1,SASNQLAGGSTDTQY
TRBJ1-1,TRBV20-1,RAKGGGGTEAF
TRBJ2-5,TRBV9,ASSASGGAVETQY
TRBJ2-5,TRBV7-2,ASRLSVGKETQY
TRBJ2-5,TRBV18,ASSQLLETQY
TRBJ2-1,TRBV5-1,ASSLAIAGGPGEQF
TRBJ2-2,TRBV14,ASSLEWTGELF
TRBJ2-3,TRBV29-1,SGMGLAGSITDTQY
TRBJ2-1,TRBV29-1,SVEWGRPNEQF
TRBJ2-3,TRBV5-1,ASSLDGLGPDTQY